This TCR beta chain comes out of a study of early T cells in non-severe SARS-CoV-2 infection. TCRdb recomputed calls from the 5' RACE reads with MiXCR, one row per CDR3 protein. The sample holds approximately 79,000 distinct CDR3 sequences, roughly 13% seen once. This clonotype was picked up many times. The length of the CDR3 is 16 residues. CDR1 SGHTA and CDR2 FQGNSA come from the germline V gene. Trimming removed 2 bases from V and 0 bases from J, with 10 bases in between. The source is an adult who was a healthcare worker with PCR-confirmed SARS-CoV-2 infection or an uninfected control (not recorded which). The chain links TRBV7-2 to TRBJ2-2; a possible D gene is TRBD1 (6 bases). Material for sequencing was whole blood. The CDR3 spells CASSLLRTANTGELFF. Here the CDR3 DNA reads TGTGCCAGCAGCTTACTCAGGACAGCGAACACCGGGGAGCTGTTTTTT. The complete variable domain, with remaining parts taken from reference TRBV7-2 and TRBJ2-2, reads GAGVSQSPSNKVTEKGKDVELRCDPISGHTALYWYRQSLGQGLEFLIYFQGNSAPDKSGLPSDRFSAERTGGSVSTLTIQRTQQEDSAVYLCASSLLRTANTGELFFGEGSRLTVL.